The text below deals with one T cell receptor (beta chain). The target antigen is unknown. The sample is drawn from a study of T cell responses to AZD1222 COVID-19 vaccine. Study-level findings and limits: Researchers took repertoire samples only after the peak T cell response had come. The sample set comprised mostly white British donors with more females, and clonal diversity was possibly underestimated. Two AZD1222 administrations were followed by greater Spike-specific TCR breadth and depth. Vaccine-related CD4 TCRs covered spike, predominating at 160-218 and 743-854.

The method was immunoSEQ multiplex PCR; TCRdb's version includes in-frame clones alone and lacks a portion of them. The sample lists about 150,000 clones, approximately 90% occurring once. The specimen comprised peripheral blood, sampled on day 0 of AZD1222 vaccination. The receptor was isolated from an adult in good health.

CDR3 loop: CASSLVPDEKLFF. For the CDR3, the DNA is TGTGCCAGCAGCTTGGTCCCAGATGAAAAACTGTTTTTT. This chain joins TRBV5-6 and TRBJ1-4; D not certain. The CDR3 has 13 amino acids. V was clipped by 0 bases and J by 6 bases, with 6 bases between them. Germline-derived CDR1 and CDR2 are SGHDT and YYEEEE.